A single sample gave rise to the 28 T cell receptor beta chains below, sequenced in a study of blood T cell repertoires in COVID-19. Measured with immunoSEQ multiplex PCR; TCRdb has only the in-frame clones, and not every one. The data hold approximately 200,000 clones, with roughly 85% observed a single time. The sample was PBMCs or T cells enriched from blood (not recorded which). These receptors came from a man aged 25 to 40 who had recovered from COVID-19.

This clone came up a few times. V usage is TRBV7-2 and J usage is TRBJ2-5; 11 bases are shared with TRBD2. The CDR3 is 16 amino acids. V gave up 1 base and J gave up 5 bases; unmatched junction bases: 6. Looked up from germline, CDR1 is SGHTA and CDR2 is FQGNSA. The CDR3 DNA follows: TGTGCCAGCAGCTTAGTCCTAGCGGGGGGCCGGGAGACCCAGTACTTC. Translating it yields CASSLVLAGGRETQYF.

V and J are TRBV4-2 and TRBJ1-2; tentatively, D is TRBD1 (5 bases). The CDR3 is 13 residues long. V was pared by 2 bases and J by 8 bases, with 12 bases between. CDR1 LGHNA and CDR2 YNFKEQ come from the germline V gene. This CDR3 is CASSQNSRGGYTF. In DNA, the CDR3 is TGTGCCAGCAGCCAAAACTCCCGGGGGGGCTACACCTTC.

V is TRBV10-3 and J is TRBJ2-7, with 7 bases aligning to TRBD2. This CDR3 comprises 14 residues. CDR1 is ENHRY and CDR2 is SYGVKD in the germline V gene. Germline trimming cut 3 bases from V and 3 bases from J; bases unmatched to any gene: 5. CDR3 protein: CAISDIAGGYEQYF. In nucleotides, the CDR3 is TGTGCCATCAGTGATATAGCGGGTGGCTACGAGCAGTACTTC.

The chain combines TRBV28 with TRBJ2-3; 10 bases match TRBD1. Unmatched junction bases numbered 2, after V lost 4 bases and J lost 4 bases. The CDR3 consists of 14 residues. Germline CDR1 MDHEN, CDR2 SYDVKM. The CDR3 loop is CASSSGQGADTQYF. CDR3 nucleotide sequence: TGTGCCAGCAGTTCCGGACAGGGGGCAGATACGCAGTATTTT.

The gene calls are TRBV3-1 (or the pseudogene TRBV3-2) and TRBJ1-4, with D tentatively TRBD1 (6 bases). The V gene lost 3 bases and the J gene lost 6 bases, with 8 bases spanning the gap. The V gene's germline CDR1 is LGHDT and CDR2 YNNKEL (reference sequence). The CDR3 is 13 residues long. The CDR3, as DNA: TGTGCCAGCAGCCAGGGGGCGGATGAAAAACTGTTTTTT. Amino acids: CASSQGADEKLFF.

J is TRBJ2-7 and V is TRBV5-1; TRBD2 aligns across 9 bases. Per the germline V gene, CDR1 is SGHRS and CDR2 is YFSETQ. The CDR3 spans 15 residues. V lost 0 bases, J lost 1 base, and 2 bases stayed unmatched. CDR3 sequence (DNA): TGCGCCAGCAGCTTGGGCGGGGGGGTTTCCTACGAGCAGTACTTC. This codes for CASSLGGGVSYEQYF.

This sequence joins TRBV11-3 and TRBJ2-3; TRBD2 agrees at 11 bases. Germline CDR1 SGHNT, CDR2 YENEEA. There are 16 residues in the CDR3. The V segment lost 5 bases and the J segment 2 bases; nucleotides outside the gene matches: 6. Here the CDR3 DNA reads TGTGCCAGCAGCCAGGGGACTAGCGGCGTCACAGATACGCAGTATTTT. This sequence encodes CASSQGTSGVTDTQYF.

This clone was picked up one time. This CDR3 is CASSQIIAGVGGYTF. The DNA of the CDR3 is TGTGCCAGCAGCCAGATTATTGCAGGGGTAGGTGGCTACACCTTC. The chain joins TRBV5-6 to TRBJ1-2, with a tentative D call TRBD1 (6 bases). CDR3 size: 15 residues. CDR1 and CDR2 from the germline V gene are SGHDT and YYEEEE. The V gene lost 4 bases and the J gene lost 7 bases, with 20 bases spanning the gap.

The chain carries TRBV28 and TRBJ1-1, with D possibly being TRBD1 (5 bases). This CDR3 has 15 residues. Germline lookup yields CDR1 MDHEN and CDR2 SYDVKM. V was clipped by 5 bases and J by 1 base, with 14 bases between them. The DNA for the CDR3 is TGTGCCAGCAGTCTTATTACCGGGGGGAACACTGAAGCTTTCTTT. Translated, it gives CASSLITGGNTEAFF.

The chain couples TRBV19 to TRBJ1-5, with D maybe TRBD1 (6 bases). CDR3 length equals 14 residues. The germline V gene has CDR1 LNHDA and CDR2 SQIVND (reference sequence). V was pared by 9 bases and J by 2 bases, with 14 bases between. This chain's CDR3 is CASSDRRGNQPQHF. DNA of the CDR3: TGTGCCAGCTCTGACAGGAGAGGCAATCAGCCCCAGCATTTT.

This clone was recorded only once. V gene TRBV4-2 combines with J gene TRBJ2-1; weak D call: TRBD1 (5 bases). Per the germline V gene, CDR1 is LGHNA and CDR2 is YNFKEQ. V lost 5 bases, J lost 9 bases, and 8 bases lay in between. CDR3 length: 11 amino acids. The CDR3 spells CASSGASEQFF. CDR3 nucleotide sequence: TGTGCCAGCAGCGGGGCCTCTGAGCAGTTCTTC.

J is TRBJ1-1 and V is TRBV2, with D possibly TRBD1 on 6 matching bases. The CDR3 has 15 amino acids. Trimming stripped 2 bases from V and 4 bases from J, with 14 bases between. CDR1 and CDR2 from the germline V gene are SNHLY and FYNNEI. The CDR3 nucleotides read TGTGCCAGCAGTGAATCGGGGGGGCCGGTCACTGAAGCTTTCTTT. It codes for CASSESGGPVTEAFF.

J is TRBJ2-1 and V is TRBV30; 9 bases agree with TRBD2. Germline-derived CDR1 and CDR2 are GTSNPN and SVGIG (reference sequence). With V trimmed by 1 base and J by 7 bases, 8 bases remained unmatched. This CDR3 has 15 residues. The CDR3 reads CAWSDRLAGPNEQFF. CDR3 in DNA: TGTGCCTGGAGTGATAGGCTAGCGGGACCAAATGAGCAGTTCTTC.

This chain connects TRBV27 to TRBJ2-1; 10 nucleotides align to TRBD2. V lost 6 bases to trimming and J lost 1 base; unmatched junction nucleotides: 6. There are 16 residues in the CDR3. Germline V gene data show CDR1 as MNHEY and CDR2 as SMNVEV (reference sequence). The CDR3 DNA follows: TGTGCCAGCAGGGGAGCGGGAGGGCAGTCCTACAATGAGCAGTTCTTC. This gives the protein CASRGAGGQSYNEQFF.

V and J are TRBV14 and TRBJ1-1, with 10 nucleotides matching TRBD1. V was pared by 0 bases and J by 3 bases, with 1 base of the junction left unmatched. Looked up from germline, CDR1 is SGHDN and CDR2 is FVKESK. CDR3 size: 15 residues. Here the CDR3 reads CASSQDGTGDTEAFF. As DNA, the CDR3 is TGTGCCAGCAGCCAAGATGGGACAGGGGACACTGAAGCTTTCTTT.

This chain joins TRBV7-7 and TRBJ2-2; TRBD2 aligns across 9 bases. The CDR3 contains 15 residues. J gave up 4 bases and V 6 bases, and 6 bases lay outside the gene matches. CDR1 is SSHAT and CDR2 is FNYEAQ in the germline V gene (reference sequence). The CDR3 here is CASRVAGDGTGELFF. The CDR3 nucleotides are TGTGCCAGCAGGGTAGCGGGAGATGGCACCGGGGAGCTGTTTTTT.

V usage is TRBV5-4 and J usage is TRBJ2-7; TRBD1 agrees at 7 bases. The CDR3 has 15 residues. With V trimmed by 4 bases and J by 1 base, 8 bases remained unmatched. Germline V lookup: CDR1 SGHNT, CDR2 YYREEE (reference sequence). The CDR3: CASSRKTGTSYEQYF. The DNA for the CDR3 is TGTGCCAGCAGCCGGAAGACAGGGACGTCCTACGAGCAGTACTTC.

This chain joins TRBV5-5 and TRBJ1-1; tentatively, D is TRBD1 (6 bases). The CDR3 spans 13 residues. The V gene lost 4 bases and the J gene lost 3 bases, with 10 bases spanning the gap. Germline CDR1 SGHKS, CDR2 YYEKEE (reference sequence). CDR3 residues: CASSLGQYTEAFF. As DNA, the CDR3 is TGTGCCAGCAGCCTAGGACAGTACACTGAAGCTTTCTTT.

The chain uses TRBV5-4 and TRBJ1-2, with 7 bases lining up with TRBD1. Trimming cost V 4 bases and J 4 bases; bases outside gene matches: 13. CDR3 length: 16 residues. CDR1 is SGHNT, CDR2 YYREEE, per germline (reference sequence). The CDR3 DNA is TGTGCCAGCAGCCGGGCGAGGCAGGGGGATTTCTATGGCTACACCTTC. Amino acids: CASSRARQGDFYGYTF.

The V gene is TRBV5-3, the J gene TRBJ2-1; D gene unclear. TRBV5-3 falls under the ORF class, with uncertain function. The CDR3 sequence is 14 residues long. V lost 0 bases and J lost 5, with 9 bases in between. CDR3 region: CARSLEAEDNEQFF. The CDR3 nucleotides read TGTGCCAGAAGCTTGGAGGCGGAAGACAATGAGCAGTTCTTC.

This clone has a handful of counts. The genes are TRBV29-1 and TRBJ2-1, with 7 nucleotides matching TRBD1. V lost 5 bases and J lost 3; bases outside the gene matches: 7. Germline CDR1 is SQVTM and CDR2 is ANQGSEA. The CDR3 is made up of 14 amino acids. The CDR3 bases are TGCAGCGTTACAGGGGTCATCTACTACAATGAGCAGTTCTTC. The encoded protein is CSVTGVIYYNEQFF.

The gene calls are TRBV24-1 and TRBJ2-7; TRBD2 is a possible D gene (6 bases). V dropped 3 bases and J dropped 0 bases, with 14 bases sitting between them. CDR1 is KGHDR and CDR2 is SFDVKD in the germline V gene. The CDR3 has 16 residues. This CDR3 is CATSDTTDGSSYEQYF. CDR3 DNA: TGTGCCACCAGTGATACCACCGACGGGAGCTCCTACGAGCAGTACTTC.

The chain joins TRBV6-5 to TRBJ1-3, with 7 bases that match TRBD1. From germline, CDR1 is MNHEY and CDR2 SVGAGI. Trimming at V came to 0 bases and at J to 2 bases, leaving 4 bases not matched to a gene. This CDR3 comprises 16 residues. The CDR3 bases are TGTGCCAGCAGTTACTCCCTTCAGGGGGCTGGAAACACCATATATTTT. Protein product: CASSYSLQGAGNTIYF.

The chain couples TRBV7-6 to TRBJ2-1, with 7 bases matching TRBD2. The V gene end was trimmed by 1 base and the J gene end by 7 bases; junction bases not matched to a gene: 7. The CDR3 is 15 residues long. Per germline, CDR1 SGHVS and CDR2 FNYEAQ. CDR3 sequence reads: CASSLGAGRGNEQFF. DNA for the CDR3: TGTGCCAGCAGCTTAGGGGCAGGGCGGGGGAATGAGCAGTTCTTC.

This clone appeared a single time. The chain joins TRBV7-9 to TRBJ2-4, with D possibly being TRBD2 (6 bases). Germline CDR1 SEHNR, CDR2 FQNEAQ (reference sequence). The length of the CDR3 is 15 residues. Trimming stripped 5 bases from V and 5 bases from J, with 16 bases between. CDR3 DNA sequence: TGTGCCAGCAGCCCAAGGGGAGGTAGTCAAAACATTCAGTACTTC. The encoded protein is CASSPRGGSQNIQYF.

The chain carries TRBV13 and TRBJ1-1; a possible D gene is TRBD1 (5 bases). V was clipped by 2 bases and J by 8 bases, with 15 bases between them. The CDR3 runs to 14 residues. Germline CDR1 is PRHDT and CDR2 is FYEKMQ (reference sequence). CDR3 protein: CASSLRLGRGEAFF. Here the CDR3 DNA reads TGTGCCAGCAGCTTACGGCTGGGAAGGGGCGAAGCTTTCTTT.

The chain has TRBV30 and TRBJ2-7; possibly TRBD1 for D (6 bases). There are 14 residues in the CDR3. V gave up 5 bases and J gave up 4 bases, with 18 bases separating them. Per germline, CDR1 GTSNPN and CDR2 SVGIG (reference sequence). This CDR3 is CAWQIGQSLYEQYF. The DNA of the CDR3 is TGTGCCTGGCAAATCGGACAGTCCTTGTACGAGCAGTACTTC.

V gene TRBV29-1 combines with J gene TRBJ2-5, with TRBD2 identical over 8 bases. The CDR3 contains 13 residues. Germline assignment: CDR1 SQVTM and CDR2 ANQGSEA. With 7 bases clipped from V and 2 bases from J, the junction kept 6 bases outside the gene matches. In nucleotides, the CDR3 is TGCAGCGCTCCGGGACTAGTTCAAGAGACCCAGTACTTC. This codes for CSAPGLVQETQYF. Supplemented by reference TRBV29-1 and TRBJ2-5, the full variable domain reads SAVISQKPSRDICQRGTSLTIQCQVDSQVTMMFWYRQQPGQSLTLIATANQGSEATYESGFVIDKFPISRPNLTFSTLTVSNMSPEDSSIYLCSAPGLVQETQYFGPGTRLLVL.